What follows are 27 T cell receptor beta chains derived from one specimen sequenced in a study of shared clonotypes between healthy human individuals. Only CD45RO-negative cells positively selected for CCR7 counted as naive CD8 cells, so terminally differentiated effector memory CD45RA+ cells were excluded. Clones were read by immunoSEQ multiplex PCR, and TCRdb kept only the in-frame ones, dropping some. This sample yields about 580,000 clones, of which roughly 98% are seen a single time; 0.25% to 0.35% belongs to the top ten. The sample comprised naive CD8+ T cells sorted from blood. These TCRs come from a man between 25 and 39 years old in good health.

This clone was observed a single time. The chain combines TRBV5-4 with TRBJ2-7; D possibly corresponds to TRBD1 (6 bases). This CDR3 comprises 14 residues. Germline loops: CDR1 SGHNT, CDR2 YYREEE (reference sequence). The V gene lost 0 bases and the J gene lost 6 bases, with 13 bases spanning the gap. CDR3 amino acids: CASSLEGVRIEQYF. The CDR3 coding sequence is TGTGCCAGCAGCTTGGAGGGGGTAAGGATCGAGCAGTACTTC.

The rearrangement uses TRBV9 and TRBJ2-3, with D perhaps matching TRBD2 (5 bases). V gave up 4 bases and J gave up 2 bases, with 17 bases separating them. The CDR3 is 16 residues long. The germline gives CDR1 SGDLS, CDR2 YYNGEE. CDR3 sequence: CASSRKGSRDTDTQYF. The CDR3 DNA reads as TGTGCCAGCAGCAGAAAGGGTTCGAGGGACACAGATACGCAGTATTTT.

This clone has only one observation. The CDR3 bases are TGTGCCAGCAGTTACTCCCCCGGCTATGGCTACACCTTC. Protein: CASSYSPGYGYTF. The chain is built from TRBV6-5 and TRBJ1-2; D remains unclear. V lost 0 bases and J lost 4, with 6 bases in between. This CDR3 is 13 amino acids long. Germline CDR1 MNHEY, CDR2 SVGAGI.

The V gene is TRBV27, the J gene TRBJ2-2, with D unclear. Trimming cost V 5 bases and J 4 bases, with 8 bases left between them. The CDR3 extends over 13 amino acids. Germline CDR1 and CDR2: MNHEY and SMNVEV (reference sequence). CDR3 DNA sequence: TGTGCCAGCAGTCCCCGCCCCACCGGGGAGCTGTTTTTT. This gives the protein CASSPRPTGELFF.

CDR3 nucleotide sequence: TGTGCCAGCAGCGTTGGGACAGGTGGGGATACGCAGTATTTT. It yields the protein CASSVGTGGDTQYF. V gene TRBV7-6 combines with J gene TRBJ2-3; 8 positions match TRBD1. The J segment lost 6 bases and the V segment lost 5 bases, leaving 7 bases of the junction unmatched. Germline V gene data show CDR1 as SGHVS and CDR2 as FNYEAQ. This CDR3 spans 14 amino acids.

The chain has TRBV5-4 and TRBJ2-1; 8 positions agree with TRBD2. Germline-derived CDR1 and CDR2 are SGHNT and YYREEE (reference sequence). The CDR3 runs to 14 residues. V shed 4 bases and J 6 bases; nucleotides not matched to a gene: 6. The CDR3 DNA reads TGTGCCAGCAGCCTCGGACTAGCTGGCAATGAGCAGTTCTTC. It specifies CASSLGLAGNEQFF.

The chain links TRBV29-1 to TRBJ2-7; TRBD1 matches at 9 bases. CDR3 length equals 16 residues. V lost 2 bases and J lost 2; bases outside the gene matches: 10. Germline values: CDR1 SQVTM, CDR2 ANQGSEA. The CDR3 DNA reads as TGCAGCGTTGAATTCCCTAGACGGGACAGGGCCTACGAGCAGTACTTC. Residues: CSVEFPRRDRAYEQYF.

The rearrangement uses TRBV4-3 and TRBJ2-7; 13 nucleotides line up with TRBD2. Per germline, CDR1 LGHNA and CDR2 YSLEER. The CDR3 has 17 amino acids. V trimming: 1 base; J trimming: 2 bases; junction bases outside the gene matches: 5. The DNA of the CDR3 is TGCGCCAGCAGCCAAGTTACCGGGACTAGCGGGACCTACGAGCAGTACTTC. It specifies CASSQVTGTSGTYEQYF.

This clone was picked up one time. This sequence joins TRBV10-1 and TRBJ2-3, with D perhaps TRBD1 or TRBD2 (5 bases each). Germline CDR1 and CDR2: WNHNN and SYGVQD (reference sequence). The CDR3 has 16 amino acids. Trimming took 3 bases from V and 2 from J, leaving 15 bases between them. Here the CDR3 reads CASSDVGHGDTDTQYF. The CDR3 DNA follows: TGCGCCAGCAGTGATGTTGGACACGGGGACACAGATACGCAGTATTTT.

The chain carries TRBV25-1 and TRBJ2-5, with D perhaps TRBD1 or TRBD2 (5 bases each). The V gene's germline CDR1 is MGHDK and CDR2 SYGVNS. V was trimmed by 4 bases and J by 7 bases, leaving 13 bases between them. The CDR3 covers 13 residues. The CDR3 region is CASSAGLKGTQYF. In nucleotides, the CDR3 is TGTGCCAGCAGTGCGGGGCTTAAAGGGACCCAGTACTTC.

The chain joins TRBV18 to TRBJ2-1, with a possible D match to TRBD2 (6 bases). CDR3 size: 19 residues. CDR1 is KGHSH and CDR2 is LQKENI in the germline V gene. V was pared by 3 bases and J by 10 bases, with 31 bases between. DNA of the CDR3: TGTGCCAGCTCACCCTTACAGGAGACTAGGGCAATAGGAGAAGCCGAGCAGTTCTTC. Its protein is CASSPLQETRAIGEAEQFF.

The genes are TRBV7-6 and TRBJ1-1; a possible D gene is TRBD1 (6 bases). Trimming pared 1 base from V and 2 bases from J, leaving 20 bases between. Looked up from germline, CDR1 is SGHVS and CDR2 is FNYEAQ. This CDR3 spans 18 amino acids. The CDR3 loop is CASSLEVGPGDGNTEAFF. CDR3 DNA: TGTGCCAGCAGCTTAGAAGTTGGTCCAGGGGATGGAAACACTGAAGCTTTCTTT.

The V call is TRBV7-2, the J call TRBJ1-4; maybe TRBD1 (5 bases). Germline-derived CDR1 and CDR2 are SGHTA and FQGNSA. This CDR3 spans 14 amino acids. V lost 5 bases to trimming and J lost 8 bases, with 15 bases between them. The CDR3: CASSPRDTSEKLFF. CDR3 coding DNA: TGTGCCAGCAGCCCCAGGGATACCAGCGAAAAACTGTTTTTT. The full variable domain, rest sourced from reference TRBV7-2 and TRBJ1-4, is GAGVSQSPSNKVTEKGKDVELRCDPISGHTALYWYRQSLGQGLEFLIYFQGNSAPDKSGLPSDRFSAERTGGSVSTLTIQRTQQEDSAVYLCASSPRDTSEKLFFGSGTQLSVL.

The rearrangement uses TRBV4-1 and TRBJ1-2, with D maybe TRBD1 (5 bases). Germline CDR1 reads MGHRA; CDR2 reads YSYEKL. The CDR3 loop spans 14 amino acids. Trimming removed 0 bases at V and 2 bases at J, with 7 bases between. The CDR3 loop is CASSQDPGNYGYTF. DNA of the CDR3: TGCGCCAGCAGCCAAGATCCAGGGAACTATGGCTACACCTTC.

The chain joins TRBV27 to TRBJ1-1, with no clear D. V was trimmed by 7 bases and J by 1 base, leaving 13 bases between them. Per the germline V gene, CDR1 is MNHEY and CDR2 is SMNVEV (reference sequence). This CDR3 region has 14 residues. CDR3 DNA: TGTGCCAGCAAGCGTAATGTCGGGAACACTGAAGCTTTCTTT. This encodes CASKRNVGNTEAFF.

The chain links TRBV7-9 to TRBJ2-7; D possibly corresponds to TRBD2 (5 bases). The CDR3 runs to 15 residues. Germline values: CDR1 SEHNR, CDR2 FQNEAQ (reference sequence). Trimming left V 1 base short and J 0 bases short, with 10 bases between. In nucleotides, the CDR3 is TGTGCCAGCAGCTTAGAAAGCGGACCCTCCTACGAGCAGTACTTC. It translates to CASSLESGPSYEQYF.

The chain couples TRBV29-1 to TRBJ2-7; D remains ambiguous. There are 13 residues in the CDR3. V was shortened by 6 bases and J by 0 bases, with 12 bases between the two germline ends. In germline, CDR1 is SQVTM, CDR2 ANQGSEA. The CDR3 reads CSVTGTDSYEQYF. In nucleotides, the CDR3 is TGCAGCGTAACTGGTACAGACTCCTACGAGCAGTACTTC.

This clone was detected only once. The J gene is TRBJ2-1, the V gene TRBV11-2; TRBD1 is a possible D gene (5 bases). Trimming stripped 1 base from V and 2 bases from J, with 12 bases between. This CDR3 region has 16 residues. The germline gives CDR1 SGHAT, CDR2 FQNNGV. This CDR3 is CASSLVGARTYNEQFF. As DNA, the CDR3 is TGTGCCAGCAGCTTAGTTGGGGCTAGGACCTACAATGAGCAGTTCTTC.

This chain links TRBV18 with TRBJ1-2; D unresolved. The CDR3 length is 16 residues. V shed 3 bases and J shed 2 bases, with 16 bases lying between them. Per the germline V gene, CDR1 is KGHSH and CDR2 is LQKENI. As DNA, the CDR3 is TGTGCCAGCTCACCGGGCCCGTGGACTCTAAACTATGGCTACACCTTC. Protein: CASSPGPWTLNYGYTF.

The CDR3 is CASSLGTSGIGGQFF. In DNA, the CDR3 is TGTGCCAGCAGCTTAGGGACTAGCGGGATAGGGGGGCAGTTCTTC. V is TRBV7-6 and J is TRBJ2-1, with 12 bases fitting TRBD2. CDR3 size: 15 residues. Germline CDR1 reads SGHVS; CDR2 reads FNYEAQ. V lost 1 base, J lost 12 bases, and 7 bases stayed unmatched. Looking up the rest from reference TRBV7-6 and TRBJ2-1 gives the full variable domain: GAGVSQSPRYKVTKRGQDVALRCDPISGHVSLYWYRQALGQGPEFLTYFNYEAQQDKSGLPNDRFSAERPEGSISTLTIQRTEQRDSAMYRCASSLGTSGIGGQFFGPGTRLTVL.

The V gene is TRBV7-7, the J gene TRBJ2-1; perhaps D is TRBD1 or TRBD2 (5 bases each). V lost 2 bases and J lost 5, with 16 bases in between. The CDR3 covers 16 residues. Germline V gene lookup returns CDR1 SSHAT and CDR2 FNYEAQ (reference sequence). The CDR3 loop is CASSLFSGQVDNEQFF. CDR3 coding DNA: TGTGCCAGCAGCTTATTCTCGGGGCAGGTGGACAATGAGCAGTTCTTC.

The rearrangement links TRBV7-8 to TRBJ2-1, with TRBD2 identical over 7 bases. The germline V gene encodes CDR1 SGHVS and CDR2 FQNEAQ. After removal of 1 base from V and 5 bases from J, the junction contained 8 bases not matched to a gene. The CDR3 length is 16 residues. This CDR3 reads CASSLDLAGVHNEQFF. DNA of the CDR3: TGTGCCAGCAGCTTAGATCTGGCGGGAGTCCACAATGAGCAGTTCTTC.

The rearrangement joins TRBV11-2 to TRBJ2-7, with TRBD2 as a possible D gene (5 bases). Germline lookup yields CDR1 SGHAT and CDR2 FQNNGV. CDR3 length: 14 amino acids. Trimming pared 1 base from V and 6 bases from J, leaving 13 bases between. CDR3 in amino acids: CASSLGGSRSEQYF. CDR3 DNA: TGTGCCAGCAGCTTAGGAGGGTCGCGCTCCGAGCAGTACTTC.

The chain links TRBV14 to TRBJ1-4, with D perhaps TRBD1 (5 bases). Germline V lookup: CDR1 SGHDN, CDR2 FVKESK. The CDR3 has 15 amino acids. V dropped 5 bases and J dropped 4 bases, with 14 bases sitting between them. The CDR3 sequence is CASSLTGTLNEKLFF. CDR3 nucleotide sequence: TGTGCCAGCAGCTTAACCGGGACCCTTAATGAAAAACTGTTTTTT.

CDR3 residues: CASSLGAPNTEAFF. CDR3 bases: TGTGCCAGCAGCTTAGGAGCACCGAACACTGAAGCTTTCTTT. The chain combines TRBV11-2 with TRBJ1-1, with D unresolved. CDR3 size: 14 residues. V was trimmed by 1 base and J by 1 base, leaving 7 bases between them. Germline V gene sequence: CDR1 SGHAT, CDR2 FQNNGV.

This chain connects TRBV10-3 to TRBJ1-2, with D possibly TRBD1 on 5 matching bases. CDR3 length: 14 amino acids. Between the trimmed V and J ends, which lost 7 bases and 0 bases, there was a span of 12 bases. The germline V gene encodes CDR1 ENHRY and CDR2 SYGVKD. The CDR3 sequence: CAITGGLANYGYTF. CDR3 nucleotides: TGTGCCATCACGGGGGGGTTAGCTAACTATGGCTACACCTTC.

Turning to this clone: Other DNA sequences within the sample encode an identical CDR3. The rearrangement links TRBV27 to TRBJ1-1; D possibly corresponds to TRBD1 (6 bases). Trimming removed 0 bases from V and 2 bases from J, with 10 bases in between. From germline, CDR1 is MNHEY and CDR2 SMNVEV (reference sequence). This CDR3 is 15 amino acids long. The CDR3 sequence: CASSLSFRGNTEAFF. The CDR3 DNA reads as TGTGCCAGCAGTTTATCGTTCAGGGGAAACACTGAAGCTTTCTTT.